This T cell receptor beta chain was found in a study of OX40 agonist ivuxolimab in advanced cancers. Sequenced by immunoSEQ multiplex PCR; TCRdb stores in-frame clones only, minus some. The table shows some 70,000 clones, with more than 85% occurring only once. The CDR3 spans 13 residues. Unmatched junction bases numbered 6, after V lost 5 bases and J lost 5 bases. Germline loops: CDR1 GTSNPN, CDR2 SVGIG (reference sequence). This chain uses TRBV30 with TRBJ1-1, with 9 bases lining up with TRBD1. The TCR was taken from an adult with an advanced solid tumor such as melanoma, head and neck, liver or kidney cancer. The source material was CD4+ or CD8+ T cells sorted from blood, sampled in a trial of the OX40 agonist ivuxolimab. The CDR3 sequence is CAWLGQGPTEAFF. The CDR3 nucleotides read TGTGCCTGGTTAGGACAGGGGCCTACTGAAGCTTTCTTT.